A single sample gave rise to the 19 T cell receptor beta chains below, sequenced in a study of T cell clusters in autoimmune cytopenias. Each sample's input was 250 to 300 ng genomic DNA, some 38,000 genome equivalents. Multiplex touch-down PCR amplified TRB using TRB-A and TRB-B pools in one tube. Reprocessing the multiplex PCR reads, TCRdb reports a single entry for every CDR3 protein and omits DNA. The sample data list about 8,200 distinct CDR3 sequences. Sequencing input: peripheral blood. These receptors all stem from a human donor with an autoimmune cytopenia or autoimmune hepatitis (not recorded which).

The V and J genes are TRBV7-6 and TRBJ2-3. The CDR3 is made up of 16 amino acids. The V gene's germline CDR1 is SGHVS and CDR2 FNYEAQ. Here the CDR3 reads CASSLEVQTSTDTQYF. Combining the CDR3 with reference TRBV7-6 and TRBJ2-3 gives the whole variable domain GAGVSQSPRYKVTKRGQDVALRCDPISGHVSLYWYRQALGQGPEFLTYFNYEAQQDKSGLPNDRFSAERPEGSISTLTIQRTEQRDSAMYRCASSLEVQTSTDTQYFGPGTRLTVL.

CDR3: CATSDQPPIDTQYF. The gene calls are TRBV6-1 and TRBJ2-3; TCRdb names TRBD1, which stays unverified in the absence of DNA. From germline, CDR1 is MNHNS and CDR2 SASEGT. The CDR3 runs 14 residues.

The CDR3 sequence is CAWSVQGSGRDTQYF. The chain has TRBV30 and TRBJ2-3; there is no DNA to check the TCRdb D call of TRBD2. The CDR3 runs 15 residues. Looked up from germline, CDR1 is GTSNPN and CDR2 is SVGIG (reference sequence).

The gene calls are TRBV6-5 and TRBJ2-3; absent DNA, TCRdb's TRBD2 call cannot be checked. The CDR3 totals 15 residues. The germline V gene encodes CDR1 MNHEY and CDR2 SVGAGI. CDR3 sequence: CASSPGTSDTDTQYF.

Considering frequency, this clonotype is medium-sized. This sequence joins TRBV6-1 and TRBJ2-1; TCRdb lists TRBD2, though no DNA is available to test this call. The length of the CDR3 is 13 residues. Germline CDR1 and CDR2: MNHNS and SASEGT. CDR3 protein: CASSLTRDNEQFF.

This chain connects TRBV6-1 to TRBJ2-5; the D call of TRBD1 rests on TCRdb alone, since no DNA is present to check it. The CDR3 loop spans 15 amino acids. Germline V lookup: CDR1 MNHNS, CDR2 SASEGT. The CDR3 region is CASRRQGTNQETQYF.

This rearrangement joins TRBV6-1 to TRBJ2-1; the D call from TCRdb, TRBD2, cannot be confirmed without DNA. The CDR3 has 16 amino acids. CDR1 and CDR2 from the germline V gene are MNHNS and SASEGT. This chain's CDR3 is CASSVRRSGSRNEQFF.

According to its frequency, this clonotype is medium-sized (0.01 to 0.1%). The chain has TRBV30 and TRBJ1-1. The CDR3 runs to 12 residues. Germline assignment: CDR1 GTSNPN and CDR2 SVGIG (reference sequence). The CDR3 protein is CAWSVSVTEAFF.

The J gene is TRBJ2-6, the V gene TRBV6-2 or TRBV6-3. Germline V gene sequence: CDR1 MNHEY, CDR2 SVGEGT. The CDR3 sequence is 13 residues long. The CDR3 here is CASSNAGANVLTF.

V usage is TRBV5-8 and J usage is TRBJ2-3; TCRdb names TRBD1, which stays unverified in the absence of DNA. The CDR3 is made up of 13 amino acids. Germline V gives CDR1 SGHTS, CDR2 YDEGEE. The CDR3: CASSQVGGDTQYF.

The V and J genes are TRBV6-1 and TRBJ1-2. This CDR3 region has 13 residues. Per the germline V gene, CDR1 is MNHNS and CDR2 is SASEGT. Here the CDR3 reads CASSELKGWGYTF.

V and J are TRBV18 and TRBJ1-5; the D call of TRBD1 rests on TCRdb alone, since no DNA is present to check it. The CDR3 is made up of 14 amino acids. The germline gives CDR1 KGHSH, CDR2 LQKENI. The CDR3 spells CASSPQGGNQPQHF.

The rearrangement uses TRBV5-6 and TRBJ1-5; TCRdb's D call, TRBD1, is unchecked because there is no DNA. The CDR3 spans 15 residues. Germline CDR1 is SGHDT and CDR2 is YYEEEE. The CDR3 loop is CASSLRQGANQPQHF.

This chain uses TRBV5-6 with TRBJ1-2; the D call from TCRdb, TRBD1, cannot be confirmed without DNA. Germline assignment: CDR1 SGHDT and CDR2 YYEEEE. The CDR3 has 15 amino acids. Here the CDR3 reads CASSLAGQGRYGYTF.

This chain uses TRBV27 with TRBJ2-5. Germline V CDR1 and CDR2: MNHEY, SMNVEV (reference sequence). CDR3 length equals 13 residues. CDR3 protein: CASSLGMRYEQYF.

The chain has TRBV12-3 or TRBV12-4 and TRBJ2-1; absent DNA, TCRdb's TRBD1 call cannot be checked. The CDR3 contains 12 residues. This CDR3 reads CASVGGGSEQFF.

The rearrangement joins TRBV20-1 to TRBJ2-2; TCRdb's D call of TRBD1 is untestable without DNA. Germline V gene lookup returns CDR1 DFQATT and CDR2 SNEGSKA (reference sequence). This CDR3 has 15 amino acids. This CDR3 reads CSARPDYSGTGELFF.

By frequency, this clonotype is medium-sized. V and J are TRBV5-4 and TRBJ2-5; the TCRdb D gene call, TRBD1, has no DNA to confirm it. This CDR3 region has 15 residues. Per the germline V gene, CDR1 is SGHNT and CDR2 is YYREEE (reference sequence). The CDR3 is CASSSTGTAQETQYF.

The chain is built from TRBV12-3 or TRBV12-4 and TRBJ1-6; TCRdb proposes TRBD1, but this gene call is untestable without DNA. This CDR3 region has 13 residues. CDR3 in amino acids: CASSLRGVGSLHF.